Following are 30 T cell receptor beta chains from one sample sequenced in a study of cytotoxic CD8 clonotypes in ibrutinib-treated CLL. TCRdb's copy holds only in-frame clones and misses some; the assay was immunoSEQ multiplex PCR. The table shows some 120,000 clones, with roughly 60% occurring only once. The source was PBMCs, collected after 24 months of ibrutinib treatment. The source is a human donor with chronic lymphocytic leukemia.

The V and J genes are TRBV7-2 and TRBJ1-2; 7 bases are shared with TRBD1. The CDR3 extends over 14 amino acids. Germline V gives CDR1 SGHTA, CDR2 FQGNSA. The V and J ends lost 6 bases and 2 bases, in that order; junction bases with no gene match: 6. The CDR3 reads CASSLSGQNYGYTF. The CDR3 DNA is TGTGCCAGCAGTTTGTCGGGACAGAACTATGGCTACACCTTC.

A few counts support this clone. This chain links TRBV29-1 with TRBJ1-2; unclear D gene. CDR3 length equals 12 residues. Trimming cost V 3 bases and J 4 bases, with 9 bases left between them. Looked up from germline, CDR1 is SQVTM and CDR2 is ANQGSEA. CDR3: CSVEVRSYGYTF. The CDR3 nucleotides read TGCAGCGTTGAGGTGCGGAGCTATGGCTACACCTTC.

J is TRBJ2-3 and V is TRBV2, with 7 bases lining up with TRBD2. Germline CDR1 SNHLY, CDR2 FYNNEI. The trim removed 5 bases at V and 2 bases at J, leaving 4 bases unmatched. CDR3 size: 14 residues. CDR3 DNA: TGTGCCAGCAGTTCCGGGACTATCACAGATACGCAGTATTTT. Encoded protein: CASSSGTITDTQYF.

This chain connects TRBV30 to TRBJ2-5; 9 nucleotides line up with TRBD1. The CDR3 is 14 residues long. With 0 bases clipped from V and 1 base from J, the junction kept 0 bases outside the gene matches. CDR1 and CDR2 (germline): GTSNPN, SVGIG (reference sequence). The CDR3 loop reads CAWSVQGAQETQYF. CDR3 nucleotides: TGTGCCTGGAGTGTACAGGGGGCCCAAGAGACCCAGTACTTC.

The chain employs TRBV5-1 and TRBJ2-7; possible D gene TRBD1, 7 bases. V shed 4 bases and J shed 2 bases, with 19 bases lying between them. CDR1 is SGHRS and CDR2 is YFSETQ in the germline V gene. The length of the CDR3 is 16 residues. The CDR3 region is CASSPEGTGAAYEQYF. CDR3 DNA: TGCGCCAGCAGCCCGGAGGGTACAGGGGCCGCCTACGAGCAGTACTTC.

In this sample, this clone turned up once. V usage is TRBV7-2 and J usage is TRBJ2-5; D remains unclear. The V end was cut by 4 bases, the J end by 5 bases, with 20 bases between. This CDR3 has 16 amino acids. Germline loops: CDR1 SGHTA, CDR2 FQGNSA. The CDR3 is CASSSMSGNRVETQYF. In DNA, the CDR3 is TGTGCCAGCAGCTCGATGAGTGGAAATAGGGTGGAGACCCAGTACTTC.

The genes are TRBV6-5 and TRBJ1-1, with D possibly TRBD1 on 6 matching bases. The CDR3 is 14 amino acids. Germline lookup yields CDR1 MNHEY and CDR2 SVGAGI. The V gene lost 3 bases and the J gene lost 3 bases, with 11 bases spanning the gap. CDR3 in amino acids: CASSYGGGHTEAFF. The CDR3 DNA follows: TGTGCCAGCAGTTATGGGGGGGGGCACACTGAAGCTTTCTTT.

The chain carries TRBV7-9 and TRBJ1-5; no clear D. The CDR3 consists of 14 residues. CDR1 and CDR2 from the germline V gene are SEHNR and FQNEAQ (reference sequence). V was trimmed by 2 bases and J by 3 bases, leaving 8 bases between them. The CDR3 sequence: CASSLTGYNQPQHF. For the CDR3, the DNA is TGTGCCAGCAGCTTAACCGGGTACAATCAGCCCCAGCATTTT.

This clone was counted between two and nine times. The CDR3 nucleotides read TGTGCCAGCTCAGCGACAGGGCGGACCTACAATGAGCAGTTCTTC. Translating it yields CASSATGRTYNEQFF. The chain combines TRBV18 with TRBJ2-1, with TRBD1 matching over 7 bases. V was clipped by 5 bases and J by 2 bases; unmatched bases: 6. CDR1 is KGHSH and CDR2 is LQKENI in the germline V gene. The CDR3 has 15 amino acids.

The chain links TRBV30 to TRBJ2-7, with D perhaps assigned TRBD1 or TRBD2 (6 bases each). Germline V gene lookup returns CDR1 GTSNPN and CDR2 SVGIG (reference sequence). V was pared by 0 bases and J by 5 bases, with 14 bases between. This CDR3 spans 14 amino acids. The CDR3 reads CAWSVGGTLNEQYF. CDR3 sequence (DNA): TGTGCCTGGAGTGTAGGGGGGACACTCAACGAGCAGTACTTC.

The V call is TRBV20-1, the J call TRBJ1-6, with TRBD1 matching 8 bases. V lost 4 bases, J lost 10 bases, and 0 bases stayed unmatched. The CDR3 is 11 amino acids. The germline gives CDR1 DFQATT, CDR2 SNEGSKA (reference sequence). DNA of the CDR3: TGCAGTGCTACAGGGGGCTCACCCCTCCACTTT. Its protein is CSATGGSPLHF.

In its sample, this clone was seen once. The rearrangement links TRBV7-2 to TRBJ2-7; D is unclear. CDR3 length: 14 residues. The germline V gene encodes CDR1 SGHTA and CDR2 FQGNSA. V lost 9 bases to trimming and J lost 4 bases, with 19 bases between them. DNA for the CDR3: TGTGCCAGTAACCATATGAACGGGTATTACGAGCAGTACTTC. It yields the protein CASNHMNGYYEQYF.

The CDR3 loop is CATYGDNYGYTF. CDR3 DNA: TGTGCCACCTACGGCGATAACTATGGCTACACCTTC. The chain combines TRBV6-4 with TRBJ1-2; no firm D call. The CDR3 is 12 amino acids. Germline V lookup: CDR1 MRHNA, CDR2 SNTAGT. Trimming pared 10 bases from V and 1 base from J, leaving 10 bases between.

This clone was recorded a few times. The chain employs TRBV29-1 and TRBJ2-3; 7 bases match TRBD1. The CDR3 sequence is 13 residues long. Germline V gene lookup returns CDR1 SQVTM and CDR2 ANQGSEA. The junction had 5 bases not matched to a gene; V was cut back by 6 bases and J by 2 bases. The CDR3 reads CSVAGQATDTQYF. DNA for the CDR3: TGCAGCGTGGCTGGACAGGCCACAGATACGCAGTATTTT.

The chain joins TRBV2 to TRBJ2-7, with TRBD2 as a possible D gene (6 bases). The CDR3 is made up of 15 amino acids. Trimming removed 6 bases from V and 5 bases from J, with 20 bases in between. Germline values: CDR1 SNHLY, CDR2 FYNNEI. CDR3 amino acids: CASRPEGLHLHEQYF. The CDR3 DNA is TGTGCCAGCAGGCCTGAGGGACTCCACCTCCACGAGCAGTACTTC.

V is TRBV7-9 and J is TRBJ2-3; 7 positions agree with TRBD2. Germline V gene data show CDR1 as SEHNR and CDR2 as FQNEAQ (reference sequence). This CDR3 is 14 amino acids long. The ends lost 5 bases at V and 3 bases at J; junction bases unmatched: 5. CDR3 sequence (DNA): TGTGCCAGCAGCCGTGGGAGGGAGACAGATACGCAGTATTTT. Protein product: CASSRGRETDTQYF.

The V gene is TRBV7-6, the J gene TRBJ1-6; 8 bases are a match to TRBD1. This CDR3 is 13 amino acids long. Germline V lookup: CDR1 SGHVS, CDR2 FNYEAQ. V shed 4 bases, J shed 10 bases, and the junction held 3 bases outside the gene matches. CDR3 nucleotide sequence: TGTGCCAGCAGCTCAGGGACAGGCTCACCCCTCCACTTT. Translated, it gives CASSSGTGSPLHF.

This clone was seen only a few times. The chain has TRBV28 and TRBJ1-2; tentatively, D is TRBD1 (5 bases). The CDR3 spans 12 residues. Germline CDR1 is MDHEN and CDR2 is SYDVKM. V was shortened by 8 bases and J by 4 bases, with 11 bases between the two germline ends. The CDR3 bases are TGTGCCAGCGCGCAGGGAGGCTATGGCTACACCTTC. This codes for CASAQGGYGYTF.

The J gene is TRBJ2-2, the V gene TRBV4-3, with D possibly being TRBD1 (6 bases). The germline gives CDR1 LGHNA, CDR2 YSLEER. V was pared by 4 bases and J by 3 bases, with 12 bases between. The CDR3 runs to 15 residues. DNA for the CDR3: TGCGCCAGCAGCCCTGAAGGGGGATACACCGGGGAGCTGTTTTTT. Translation: CASSPEGGYTGELFF.

The chain uses TRBV5-1 and TRBJ2-3; 13 nucleotides align to TRBD2. Germline V CDR1 and CDR2: SGHRS, YFSETQ. V shed 4 bases and J 2 bases; nucleotides not matched to a gene: 4. The CDR3 loop spans 16 amino acids. CDR3 sequence: CASSRGLAGTTDTQYF. Here the CDR3 DNA reads TGCGCCAGCAGCCGGGGACTAGCGGGGACCACAGATACGCAGTATTTT. The variable domain in full, completed from reference TRBV5-1 and TRBJ2-3, reads KAGVTQTPRYLIKTRGQQVTLSCSPISGHRSVSWYQQTPGQGLQFLFEYFSETQRNKGNFPGRFSGRQFSNSRSEMNVSTLELGDSALYLCASSRGLAGTTDTQYFGPGTRLTVL.

The rearrangement links TRBV6-1 to TRBJ2-1, with D possibly called TRBD1 or TRBD2 (5 bases each). The germline V and J ends were trimmed by 5 bases and 8 bases, with 16 bases remaining between them. Per germline, CDR1 MNHNS and CDR2 SASEGT. The CDR3 contains 14 residues. The CDR3 bases are TGTGCCAGCAGTTTAAGGGGAGTAATGCATGAGCAGTTCTTC. Translating gives CASSLRGVMHEQFF.

The chain joins TRBV29-1 to TRBJ1-1; a possible D gene is TRBD1 (6 bases). V was cut by 4 bases and J by 5 bases, with 11 bases left in between. Germline V CDR1 and CDR2: SQVTM, ANQGSEA. The CDR3 runs 12 residues. CDR3 sequence (DNA): TGCAGCGTTGGGCGGGGGCTTACTGAAGCTTTCTTT. Protein sequence: CSVGRGLTEAFF.

This chain links TRBV2 with TRBJ2-1; D is undetermined. In germline, CDR1 is SNHLY, CDR2 FYNNEI. The CDR3 has 15 residues. V was clipped by 8 bases and J by 6 bases, with 20 bases between them. DNA for the CDR3: TGTGCCAGCCCCTCGGGTGGGCCGGAAGGCAATGAGCAGTTCTTC. Amino acids: CASPSGGPEGNEQFF.

The rearrangement links TRBV29-1 to TRBJ1-2; D perhaps matches TRBD1 (6 bases). This CDR3 has 11 residues. The germline V and J ends were trimmed by 6 bases and 8 bases, with 13 bases remaining between them. From germline, CDR1 is SQVTM and CDR2 ANQGSEA. This chain's CDR3 is CSVGGAWGYTF. CDR3 in DNA: TGCAGCGTCGGGGGGGCGTGGGGCTACACCTTC. Using reference TRBV29-1 and TRBJ1-2 for the parts outside the CDR3, the full variable domain is SAVISQKPSRDICQRGTSLTIQCQVDSQVTMMFWYRQQPGQSLTLIATANQGSEATYESGFVIDKFPISRPNLTFSTLTVSNMSPEDSSIYLCSVGGAWGYTFGSGTRLTVV.

The genes are TRBV29-1 and TRBJ1-1; TRBD1 is a possible D gene (5 bases). The ends were cut back, 6 bases at V and 7 bases at J, with 9 bases in the middle. The germline gives CDR1 SQVTM, CDR2 ANQGSEA. This CDR3 is built from 10 residues. CDR3 in amino acids: CSVYDSEAFF. The DNA of the CDR3 is TGCAGCGTCTATGACAGTGAAGCTTTCTTT. The full variable domain, completed using reference TRBV29-1 and TRBJ1-1, is SAVISQKPSRDICQRGTSLTIQCQVDSQVTMMFWYRQQPGQSLTLIATANQGSEATYESGFVIDKFPISRPNLTFSTLTVSNMSPEDSSIYLCSVYDSEAFFGQGTRLTVV.

V usage is TRBV7-3 and J usage is TRBJ2-6; TRBD1 aligns across 8 bases. V was clipped by 2 bases and J by 0 bases; unmatched bases: 6. This CDR3 region has 18 residues. CDR1 SGHTA and CDR2 FQGTGA come from the germline V gene. The CDR3 nucleotides are TGTGCCAGCAGCTTACGGGGACAGGTCCCCTCTGGGGCCAACGTCCTGACTTTC. Encoded protein: CASSLRGQVPSGANVLTF. Based on the CDR3 plus reference TRBV7-3 and TRBJ2-6, the full variable domain is GAGVSQTPSNKVTEKGKYVELRCDPISGHTALYWYRQSLGQGPEFLIYFQGTGAADDSGLPNDRFFAVRPEGSVSTLKIQRTERGDSAVYLCASSLRGQVPSGANVLTFGAGSRLTVL.

This sequence joins TRBV25-1 and TRBJ2-7; weak D call: TRBD2 (5 bases). The CDR3 sequence is 13 residues long. Trimming took 2 bases from V and 7 from J, leaving 12 bases between them. CDR1 and CDR2 from the germline V gene are MGHDK and SYGVNS. The CDR3 loop is CASSELGSQEQYF. CDR3 DNA sequence: TGTGCCAGCAGTGAACTTGGGAGTCAGGAGCAGTACTTC.

This clone has a single count. The chain couples TRBV18 to TRBJ2-3; maybe TRBD1 (6 bases). The CDR3 has 15 residues. Trimming shortened V by 3 bases and J by 2 bases, and 12 bases separated the two germline ends. Germline V gene sequence: CDR1 KGHSH, CDR2 LQKENI. Here the CDR3 reads CASSPSGTYTDTQYF. The CDR3 DNA is TGTGCCAGCTCACCCTCCGGGACATACACAGATACGCAGTATTTT. The complete variable domain, with remaining parts taken from reference TRBV18 and TRBJ2-3, reads NAGVMQNPRHLVRRRGQEARLRCSPMKGHSHVYWYRQLPEEGLKFMVYLQKENIIDESGMPKERFSAEFPKEGPSILRIQQVVRGDSAAYFCASSPSGTYTDTQYFGPGTRLTVL.

The V call is TRBV6-6, the J call TRBJ1-1; D unresolved. Germline V gives CDR1 MNHNY, CDR2 SVGAGI (reference sequence). CDR3 length: 11 residues. V was shortened by 0 bases and J by 9 bases, with 5 bases between the two germline ends. CDR3 DNA: TGTGCCAGCAGTTACTCAGGGAAAGCTTTCTTT. This encodes CASSYSGKAFF.

This chain links TRBV28 with TRBJ2-7; possible D gene TRBD1, 5 bases. This CDR3 has 17 residues. The V and J ends lost 7 bases and 0 bases respectively, with 22 bases between them. Germline CDR1 and CDR2: MDHEN and SYDVKM. The CDR3 coding sequence is TGTGCCAGCAAAGTAGGTGCTTGGGGCCCAAGCTCCTACGAGCAGTACTTC. This gives the protein CASKVGAWGPSSYEQYF.